These 21 T cell receptor beta chains originate from one sample sequenced in a study of shared clonotypes between healthy human individuals. Measured with immunoSEQ multiplex PCR; TCRdb has only the in-frame clones, and not every one. The sample lists some 530,000 clones; around 73% were seen once. Sequencing was performed on PBMCs. The receptors here all came from a woman between 40 and 55 years old in good health. Some clones in this sample may be carry-over from other donors' samples.

The V and J genes are TRBV6-1 and TRBJ2-3, with 7 nucleotides matching TRBD1. The CDR3 is 18 residues long. Unmatched junction bases numbered 14, after V lost 2 bases and J lost 3 bases. Germline V gene data show CDR1 as MNHNS and CDR2 as SASEGT. The CDR3: CASSELGGVGYWTDTQYF. The DNA for the CDR3 is TGTGCCAGCAGTGAACTAGGGGGCGTGGGATATTGGACAGATACGCAGTATTTT.

The V and J genes are TRBV18 and TRBJ2-3; 9 nucleotides align to TRBD1. Germline V CDR1 and CDR2: KGHSH, LQKENI. V lost 4 bases to trimming and J lost 3 bases; unmatched junction nucleotides: 2. The CDR3 is made up of 14 amino acids. This CDR3 is CASSQGQGTDTQYF. The CDR3 nucleotides read TGTGCCAGCTCACAGGGACAGGGAACAGATACGCAGTATTTT.

The rearrangement uses TRBV4-3 and TRBJ2-5; 11 positions agree with TRBD2. This CDR3 contains 19 residues. Germline trimming cut 1 base from V and 5 bases from J; bases unmatched to any gene: 15. Germline CDR1 reads LGHNA; CDR2 reads YSLEER. The CDR3 protein is CASSQVRLAGLAPGETQYF. CDR3 DNA sequence: TGCGCCAGCAGCCAAGTCAGACTAGCGGGACTCGCCCCAGGGGAGACCCAGTACTTC.

This chain connects TRBV28 to TRBJ2-1; 15 nucleotides line up with TRBD2. The CDR3 is 17 residues long. The V and J ends lost 4 bases and 10 bases, in that order; junction bases with no gene match: 11. The V gene's germline CDR1 is MDHEN and CDR2 SYDVKM. As DNA, the CDR3 is TGTGCCAGCAGTTCTCCAGGACTAGCGGGAGGGCCCAGCGAGCAGTTCTTC. Translated: CASSSPGLAGGPSEQFF.

V and J are TRBV28 and TRBJ1-2; unclear D gene. Germline CDR1 MDHEN, CDR2 SYDVKM. The CDR3 is made up of 14 amino acids. V gave up 2 bases and J gave up 8 bases, with 15 bases separating them. In DNA, the CDR3 is TGTGCCAGCAGTTTAAACCCCCACAGCACCGGCTACACCTTC. This translates into CASSLNPHSTGYTF.

Details on this clone: The same CDR3 arises from other DNA sequences in this sample as well. The chain carries TRBV20-1 and TRBJ2-7; D uncertain. V was pared by 6 bases and J by 3 bases, with 6 bases between. The CDR3 has 10 amino acids. The germline V gene encodes CDR1 DFQATT and CDR2 SNEGSKA (reference sequence). CDR3 coding DNA: TGCAGTGCCTTGGGCTACGAGCAGTACTTC. Residues: CSALGYEQYF.

The genes are TRBV18 and TRBJ1-1; 9 positions match TRBD1. Germline values: CDR1 KGHSH, CDR2 LQKENI. There are 16 residues in the CDR3. The V segment lost 3 bases and the J segment 6 bases; nucleotides outside the gene matches: 11. The CDR3 sequence: CASSPASTGGSPEAFF. CDR3 nucleotides: TGTGCCAGCTCACCGGCCTCAACAGGGGGCTCGCCTGAAGCTTTCTTT.

The chain is built from TRBV5-1 and TRBJ2-5; 7 positions agree with TRBD1. Germline assignment: CDR1 SGHRS and CDR2 YFSETQ. V was pared by 1 base and J by 3 bases, with 6 bases of the junction left unmatched. The CDR3 extends over 15 amino acids. The CDR3 nucleotides read TGCGCCAGCAGCTTGTATGGGACAGAGGAAGAGACCCAGTACTTC. Residues: CASSLYGTEEETQYF.

V and J are TRBV9 and TRBJ2-5; D possibly corresponds to TRBD2 (5 bases). V dropped 0 bases and J dropped 4 bases, with 13 bases sitting between them. This CDR3 is 15 amino acids long. CDR1 is SGDLS, CDR2 YYNGEE, per germline. The CDR3 nucleotides read TGTGCCAGCAGCGTAGGGGCACTCCGGGGAGAGACCCAGTACTTC. This gives the protein CASSVGALRGETQYF.

This clone showed up just once. V usage is TRBV7-2 and J usage is TRBJ2-5, with 11 bases matching TRBD2. The DNA matches TRBJ2-7 better at its end, which makes the J call doubtful. The CDR3 runs to 15 residues. Germline V gene sequence: CDR1 SGHTA, CDR2 FQGNSA. The CDR3 here is CASSFGTSGTYEQYF. The CDR3 DNA reads TGTGCCAGCAGCTTTGGGACTAGCGGAACCTACGAGCAGTACTTC.

The rearrangement joins TRBV21-1 to TRBJ2-7; TRBD2 reflects the table's D call only, with no check against the DNA. TRBV21-1 counts as a pseudogene. CDR3 length: 15 residues. CDR3 coding DNA: TGTGCCAGCAGCAAATTGAGACTAGCGACCTACGAGCAGTACTTC. The encoded protein is CASSKLRLATYEQYF.

This chain connects TRBV18 to TRBJ2-3; 8 nucleotides line up with TRBD1. Germline CDR1 is KGHSH and CDR2 is LQKENI. This CDR3 has 15 amino acids. J lost 1 base, V lost 2 bases, and 2 bases had no gene match. DNA of the CDR3: TGTGCCAGCTCACCAGAGGACAGGGGCACAGATACGCAGTATTTT. Its protein product is CASSPEDRGTDTQYF. The entire variable domain, with the rest obtained from reference TRBV18 and TRBJ2-3, is as follows: NAGVMQNPRHLVRRRGQEARLRCSPMKGHSHVYWYRQLPEEGLKFMVYLQKENIIDESGMPKERFSAEFPKEGPSILRIQQVVRGDSAAYFCASSPEDRGTDTQYFGPGTRLTVL.

As regards this clone: Other DNA sequences within the sample encode an identical CDR3. CDR3 sequence: CASSLQGSTDTQYF. The CDR3 DNA reads as TGCGCCAGCAGCTTGCAGGGTTCGACAGATACGCAGTATTTT. The chain is built from TRBV5-1 and TRBJ2-3, with D possibly TRBD1 on 5 matching bases. The CDR3 runs to 14 residues. Trimming pared 1 base from V and 3 bases from J, leaving 9 bases between. Germline CDR1 and CDR2: SGHRS and YFSETQ.

This sequence joins TRBV29-1 and TRBJ1-1; weak D call: TRBD1 (6 bases). The germline V gene has CDR1 SQVTM and CDR2 ANQGSEA. V lost 4 bases and J lost 4, with 13 bases in between. This CDR3 has 13 amino acids. The chain's CDR3 is CSVVGGGGTEAFF. Written as DNA, the CDR3 is TGCAGCGTTGTAGGAGGAGGGGGCACTGAAGCTTTCTTT.

With regard to this clone: Its ends do not fully match the called genes, so a read error is possible. In the same sample, other DNA sequences code for this CDR3. This rearrangement joins TRBV6-1 to TRBJ2-6, with TRBD1 identical over 9 bases. Germline V gene lookup returns CDR1 MNHNS and CDR2 SASEGT. The CDR3 consists of 16 residues. CDR3 nucleotides: TGTGCCAGCAGTGGCACAGGGGGCTCACGGGCCAATGTCCTGACTTTC. It codes for CASSGTGGSRANVLTF.

V gene TRBV29-1 combines with J gene TRBJ2-3; 8 bases agree with TRBD2. The CDR3 consists of 14 residues. After removal of 4 bases from V and 2 bases from J, the junction contained 5 bases not matched to a gene. The germline gives CDR1 SQVTM, CDR2 ANQGSEA. CDR3: CSVASGGNTDTQYF. The DNA for the CDR3 is TGCAGCGTTGCGAGCGGGGGTAACACAGATACGCAGTATTTT.

The chain has TRBV9 and TRBJ2-1; D is perhaps TRBD2 (6 bases). This CDR3 is 15 amino acids long. The germline gives CDR1 SGDLS, CDR2 YYNGEE. Trimming took off 6 bases at V and 0 bases at J, with 13 bases between the two ends. The CDR3 sequence: CASTLGGISYNEQFF. The CDR3 DNA follows: TGTGCCAGCACCCTTGGCGGGATCTCCTACAATGAGCAGTTCTTC.

This clone was found a few times. The rearrangement uses TRBV2 and TRBJ2-7; D tentatively fits TRBD1 or TRBD2 (7 bases each). The germline V gene has CDR1 SNHLY and CDR2 FYNNEI. The CDR3 is 14 amino acids. Trimming removed 3 bases from V and 2 bases from J, with 11 bases in between. CDR3 coding DNA: TGTGCCAGCAGTGATCAGGGGGGGACCTACGAGCAGTACTTC. Amino acid sequence: CASSDQGGTYEQYF.

V usage is TRBV7-9 and J usage is TRBJ2-7; the match to TRBD2 covers 11 bases. The germline V gene has CDR1 SEHNR and CDR2 FQNEAQ (reference sequence). The CDR3 runs 15 residues. Trimming removed 1 base from V and 2 bases from J; junction bases left unmatched: 1. The CDR3 sequence is CASSLGSGRAYEQYF. CDR3 DNA sequence: TGTGCCAGCAGCTTAGGTAGCGGGAGGGCCTACGAGCAGTACTTC.

The V gene is TRBV7-9, the J gene TRBJ1-1; a possible D gene is TRBD1 (6 bases). Trimming cost V 1 base and J 6 bases, with 6 bases left between them. Germline V lookup: CDR1 SEHNR, CDR2 FQNEAQ (reference sequence). The CDR3 has 12 amino acids. CDR3 DNA: TGTGCCAGCAGCTTAGAGGGGGCTGAAGCTTTCTTT. Residues: CASSLEGAEAFF.

The CDR3 bases are TGTGCCAGCAGTTACGACCCGGCAACCTATGGCTACACCTTC. This gives the protein CASSYDPATYGYTF. V and J are TRBV6-5 and TRBJ1-2, with no clear D. V was clipped by 2 bases and J by 4 bases, with 11 bases between them. The CDR3 runs 14 residues. From germline, CDR1 is MNHEY and CDR2 SVGAGI.